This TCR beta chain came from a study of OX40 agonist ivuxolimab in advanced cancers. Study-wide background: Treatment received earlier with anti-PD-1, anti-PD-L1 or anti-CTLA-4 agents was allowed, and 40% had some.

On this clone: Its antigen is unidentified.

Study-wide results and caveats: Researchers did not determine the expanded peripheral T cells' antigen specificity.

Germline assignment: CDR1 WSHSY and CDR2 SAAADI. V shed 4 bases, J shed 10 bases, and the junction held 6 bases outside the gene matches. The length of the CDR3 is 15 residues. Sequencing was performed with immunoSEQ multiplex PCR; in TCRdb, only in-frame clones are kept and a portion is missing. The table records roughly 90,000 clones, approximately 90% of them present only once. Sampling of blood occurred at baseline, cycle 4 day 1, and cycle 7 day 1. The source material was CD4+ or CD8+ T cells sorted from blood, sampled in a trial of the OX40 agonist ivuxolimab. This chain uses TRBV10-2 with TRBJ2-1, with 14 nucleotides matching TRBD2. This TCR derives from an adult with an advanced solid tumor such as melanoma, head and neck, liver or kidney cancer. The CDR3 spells CASSVGLAGVEEQFF. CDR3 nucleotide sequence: TGCGCCAGCAGTGTGGGACTAGCGGGAGTGGAGGAGCAGTTCTTC.